This T cell receptor (beta chain) was obtained from a study of low-dose radiotherapy and immunotherapy resistance in tumors. At the level of the study: Individuals in Cohort 2 had 1 Gy per fraction every two weeks, adding up to 13 Gy over 26 weeks.

Time point of the sample: before trial treatment. Treatment of the donors consisted of nivolumab and ipilimumab (plus aspirin, low-dose cyclophosphamide and low-dose radiotherapy). This clonotype was detected ten times or more. First-strand cDNA used TRAV- and TRBV-specific primers, covering alpha and beta chains. Amplification of TCRs used a constant-region primer and V-primer adapter for 15 to 25 PCR cycles. TCRdb passed the reads through MiXCR, listing each CDR3 protein once. The sample yields some 82,000 distinct CDR3 sequences, over 15% seen once. The V end was cut by 1 base, the J end by 0 bases, with 0 bases between. Germline CDR1 and CDR2: SGHDN and FVKESK. The CDR3 totals 12 residues.

The sequence derives from a male donor with prostate cancer. Source: PBMCs, taken before treatment. The chain is built from TRBV14 and TRBJ1-1; D call uncertain. Here the CDR3 DNA reads TGTGCCAGCAGCCAAGTGAACACTGAAGCTTTCTTT. This translates into CASSQVNTEAFF.